This T cell receptor (beta chain) appears in the sequencing data of a study of T cell responses to AZD1222 COVID-19 vaccine. The germline CDR1 and CDR2 sequences are SEHNR and FQNEAQ (reference sequence). Trimming shortened V by 4 bases and J by 7 bases, and 14 bases separated the two germline ends. The CDR3 consists of 14 residues. Turning to this clone: Its target is unknown.

Generated by immunoSEQ multiplex PCR, the TCRdb table keeps only in-frame clones and is missing some. The repertoire holds about 150,000 clones, with approximately 89% as singletons. Study results and caveats: When two AZD1222 doses had been given, Spike-specific TCR breadth and depth rose. AZD1222 recipients seropositive at baseline numbered only six or seven.

The chain joins TRBV7-9 to TRBJ2-1; D uncertain. This material consisted of peripheral blood, taken on day 0 of MenACWY control vaccination. The clonotype was recovered from an adult in good health. The CDR3 DNA follows: TGTGCCAGCAGCTCCCGGGCCGTTATTAATGAGCAGTTCTTC. This translates into CASSSRAVINEQFF. The whole variable domain, remainder taken from reference TRBV7-9 and TRBJ2-1, is DTGVSQNPRHKITKRGQNVTFRCDPISEHNRLYWYRQTLGQGPEFLTYFQNEAQLEKSRLLSDRFSAERPKGSFSTLEIQRTEQGDSAMYLCASSSRAVINEQFFGPGTRLTVL.